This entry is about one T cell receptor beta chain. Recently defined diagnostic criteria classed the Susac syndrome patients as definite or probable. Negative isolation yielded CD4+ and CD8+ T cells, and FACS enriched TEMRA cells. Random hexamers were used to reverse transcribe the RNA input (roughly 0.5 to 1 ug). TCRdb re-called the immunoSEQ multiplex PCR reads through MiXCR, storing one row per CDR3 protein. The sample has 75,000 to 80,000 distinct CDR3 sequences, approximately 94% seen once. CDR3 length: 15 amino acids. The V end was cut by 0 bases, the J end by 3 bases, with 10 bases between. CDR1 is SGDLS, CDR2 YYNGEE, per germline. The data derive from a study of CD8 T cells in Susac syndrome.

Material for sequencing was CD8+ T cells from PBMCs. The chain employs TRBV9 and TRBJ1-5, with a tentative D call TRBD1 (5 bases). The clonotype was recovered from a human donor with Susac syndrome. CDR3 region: CASSVDGAANQPQHF. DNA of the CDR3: TGTGCCAGCAGCGTAGACGGGGCCGCCAATCAGCCCCAGCATTTT.